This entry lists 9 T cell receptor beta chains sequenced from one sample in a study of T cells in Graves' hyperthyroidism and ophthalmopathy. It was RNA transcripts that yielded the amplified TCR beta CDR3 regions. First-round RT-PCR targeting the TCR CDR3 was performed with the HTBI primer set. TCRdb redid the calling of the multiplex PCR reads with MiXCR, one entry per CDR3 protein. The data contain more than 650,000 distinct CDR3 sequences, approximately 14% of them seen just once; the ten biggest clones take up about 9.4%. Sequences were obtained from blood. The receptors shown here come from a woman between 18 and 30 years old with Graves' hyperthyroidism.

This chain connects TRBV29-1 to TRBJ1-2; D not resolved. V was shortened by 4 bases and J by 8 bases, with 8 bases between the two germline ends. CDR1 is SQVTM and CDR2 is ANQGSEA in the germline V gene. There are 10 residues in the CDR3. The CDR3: CSVGLGGYTF. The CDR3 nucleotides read TGCAGCGTTGGTCTGGGAGGCTACACCTTC.

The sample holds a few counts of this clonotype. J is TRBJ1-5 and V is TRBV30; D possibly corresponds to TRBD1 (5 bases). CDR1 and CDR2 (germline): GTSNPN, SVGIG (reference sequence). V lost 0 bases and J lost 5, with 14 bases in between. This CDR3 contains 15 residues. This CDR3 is CAWSVLHGADQPQHF. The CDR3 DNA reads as TGTGCCTGGAGTGTACTTCATGGGGCTGATCAGCCCCAGCATTTT.

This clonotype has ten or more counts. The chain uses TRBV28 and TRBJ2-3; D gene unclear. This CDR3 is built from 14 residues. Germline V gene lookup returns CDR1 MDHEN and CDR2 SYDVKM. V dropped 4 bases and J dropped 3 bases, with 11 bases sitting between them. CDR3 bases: TGTGCCAGCAGTTCTGGCGGCGTTACAGATACGCAGTATTTT. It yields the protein CASSSGGVTDTQYF.

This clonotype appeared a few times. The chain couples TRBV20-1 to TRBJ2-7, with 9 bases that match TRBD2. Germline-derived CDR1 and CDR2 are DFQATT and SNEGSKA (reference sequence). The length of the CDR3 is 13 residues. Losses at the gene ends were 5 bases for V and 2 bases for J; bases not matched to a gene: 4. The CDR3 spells CSADIAGAYEQYF. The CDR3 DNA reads TGCAGTGCTGACATAGCGGGGGCCTACGAGCAGTACTTC.

The DNA for the CDR3 is TGCGCCAGCAGCCAAGTCGAAGGGGACAATGAGCAGTTCTTC. Protein sequence: CASSQVEGDNEQFF. The chain employs TRBV4-1 and TRBJ2-1, with D tentatively TRBD1 (5 bases). This CDR3 is built from 14 residues. Per the germline V gene, CDR1 is MGHRA and CDR2 is YSYEKL. V lost 1 base and J lost 5, with 9 bases in between.

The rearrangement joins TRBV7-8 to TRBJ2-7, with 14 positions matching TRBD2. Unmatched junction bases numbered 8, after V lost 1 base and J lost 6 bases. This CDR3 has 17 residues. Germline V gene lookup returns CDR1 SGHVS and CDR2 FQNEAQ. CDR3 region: CASSLGSGGTSGSEQYF. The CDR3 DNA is TGTGCCAGCAGCTTAGGTTCAGGAGGGACTAGCGGGAGCGAGCAGTACTTC.

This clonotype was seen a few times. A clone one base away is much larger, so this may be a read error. CDR3 loop: CASSWVYEQFF. Written as DNA, the CDR3 is TGTGCCAGCAGCTGGGTATACGAGCAGTTCTTC. The chain carries TRBV11-2 and TRBJ2-1; no clear D gene. Germline loops: CDR1 SGHAT, CDR2 FQNNGV. This CDR3 is built from 11 residues. V gave up 4 bases and J gave up 10 bases, with 8 bases separating them. Drawing the rest from reference TRBV11-2 and TRBJ2-1, the complete variable domain is EAGVAQSPRYKIIEKRQSVAFWCNPISGHATLYWYQQILGQGPKLLIQFQNNGVVDDSQLPKDRFSAERLKGVDSTLKIQPAKLEDSAVYLCASSWVYEQFFGPGTRLTVL.

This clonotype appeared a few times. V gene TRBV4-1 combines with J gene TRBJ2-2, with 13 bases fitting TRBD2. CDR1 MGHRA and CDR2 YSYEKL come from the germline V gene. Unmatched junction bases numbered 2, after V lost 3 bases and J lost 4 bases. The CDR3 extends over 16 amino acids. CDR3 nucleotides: TGCGCCAGCAGCCAGGGACTAGCGGGAATCACCGGGGAGCTGTTTTTT. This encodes CASSQGLAGITGELFF.

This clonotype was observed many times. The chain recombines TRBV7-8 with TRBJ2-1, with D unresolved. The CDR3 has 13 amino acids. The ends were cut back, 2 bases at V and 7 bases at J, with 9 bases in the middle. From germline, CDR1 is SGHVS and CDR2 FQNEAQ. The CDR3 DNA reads TGTGCCAGCAGCTTAACCCATAAGAATGAGCAGTTCTTC. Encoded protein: CASSLTHKNEQFF. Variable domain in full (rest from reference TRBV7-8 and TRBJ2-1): GAGVSQSPRYKVAKRGQDVALRCDPISGHVSLFWYQQALGQGPEFLTYFQNEAQLDKSGLPSDRFFAERPEGSVSTLKIQRTQQEDSAVYLCASSLTHKNEQFFGPGTRLTVL.